These 17 T cell receptor beta chains were all obtained from the same sample, sequenced in a study of technical replicates of blood from a few donors. This table comes from immunoSEQ multiplex PCR, and its TCRdb copy is limited to in-frame clones, with some not included. The data hold under 90,000 clones, with roughly 94% observed a single time. The sample consisted of T cells isolated from PBMCs. The receptors come from a human donor in good health.

The rearrangement joins TRBV9 to TRBJ1-5, with D perhaps TRBD1 (6 bases). The CDR3 sequence is 12 residues long. V was cut by 0 bases and J by 9 bases, with 7 bases left in between. Germline values: CDR1 SGDLS, CDR2 YYNGEE. CDR3 protein: CASSVEGGPQHF. DNA of the CDR3: TGTGCCAGCAGCGTAGAAGGGGGGCCCCAGCATTTT.

This chain joins TRBV5-1 and TRBJ2-7, with TRBD2 matching 10 bases. Per the germline V gene, CDR1 is SGHRS and CDR2 is YFSETQ. With 2 bases clipped from V and 6 bases from J, the junction kept 8 bases outside the gene matches. This CDR3 comprises 15 residues. The CDR3 protein is CASSFLAGDASEQYF. The CDR3 nucleotides are TGCGCCAGCAGCTTCCTAGCGGGAGATGCGAGCGAGCAGTACTTC.

The gene calls are TRBV2 and TRBJ2-5, with 9 bases that match TRBD2. Germline CDR1 and CDR2: SNHLY and FYNNEI. This CDR3 has 15 residues. Trimming removed 7 bases from V and 5 bases from J; junction bases left unmatched: 11. The CDR3 sequence: CASNLSGGFGETQYF. The CDR3 region has the DNA TGTGCCAGCAACCTTAGCGGGGGTTTCGGTGAGACCCAGTACTTC. Variable domain in full (rest from reference TRBV2 and TRBJ2-5): EPEVTQTPSHQVTQMGQEVILRCVPISNHLYFYWYRQILGQKVEFLVSFYNNEISEKSEIFDDQFSVERPDGSNFTLKIRSTKLEDSAMYFCASNLSGGFGETQYFGPGTRLLVL.

J is TRBJ2-1 and V is TRBV4-2; 7 nucleotides align to TRBD2. V lost 1 base to trimming and J lost 6 bases; unmatched junction nucleotides: 9. Germline CDR1 reads LGHNA; CDR2 reads YNFKEQ. This CDR3 is 16 amino acids long. CDR3 coding DNA: TGTGCCAGCAGCCAAGGCGGCCTAGCGGCAATCAATGAGCAGTTCTTC. This translates into CASSQGGLAAINEQFF.

This clone was found a few times. The chain combines TRBV2 with TRBJ2-2; no definite D call. Germline V gene sequence: CDR1 SNHLY, CDR2 FYNNEI. This CDR3 spans 11 amino acids. Trimming cost V 6 bases and J 4 bases, with 3 bases left between them. CDR3: CASSRTGELFF. The CDR3 coding sequence is TGTGCCAGCAGCCGCACCGGGGAGCTGTTTTTT.

The V gene is TRBV5-1, the J gene TRBJ2-7; D is unclear. Trimming left V 4 bases short and J 3 bases short, with 8 bases between. This CDR3 is built from 12 residues. Germline V lookup: CDR1 SGHRS, CDR2 YFSETQ. CDR3 protein: CASSLGDYEQYF. As DNA, the CDR3 is TGCGCCAGCAGCCTGGGCGACTACGAGCAGTACTTC.

J is TRBJ2-2 and V is TRBV13; 7 bases fit TRBD2. Germline-derived CDR1 and CDR2 are PRHDT and FYEKMQ (reference sequence). CDR3 length equals 15 residues. V lost 5 bases and J lost 3; bases outside the gene matches: 6. CDR3 nucleotides: TGTGCCAGCAGCGATTCAGGGAGGGACACCGGGGAGCTGTTTTTT. It encodes CASSDSGRDTGELFF.

The rearrangement joins TRBV6-1 to TRBJ2-3; 9 bases match TRBD1. Germline V gene lookup returns CDR1 MNHNS and CDR2 SASEGT. J lost 5 bases, V lost 4 bases, and 7 bases had no gene match. The CDR3 has 15 amino acids. In DNA form, the CDR3 reads TGTGCCAGCAGTGCGGGACAGGGCATTAGAGATACGCAGTATTTT. It translates to CASSAGQGIRDTQYF.

CDR3 protein: CASSLPGTEAFF. As DNA, the CDR3 is TGTGCCAGCAGTTTACCAGGGACTGAAGCTTTCTTT. The chain couples TRBV28 to TRBJ1-1, with a possible D match to TRBD1 (5 bases). Trimming shortened V by 2 bases and J by 5 bases, and 6 bases separated the two germline ends. The CDR3 has 12 residues. The germline V gene encodes CDR1 MDHEN and CDR2 SYDVKM.

A single count supports this clone. The V gene is TRBV6-5, the J gene TRBJ2-7; D uncertain. The CDR3 extends over 13 amino acids. Germline V gene data show CDR1 as MNHEY and CDR2 as SVGAGI. V gave up 5 bases and J gave up 5 bases, with 13 bases separating them. CDR3 in DNA: TGTGCCAGCAGTAACACAGTCGCGAACGAGCAGTACTTC. Translating gives CASSNTVANEQYF.

This chain uses TRBV2 with TRBJ2-3; perhaps TRBD2 as D (6 bases). The CDR3 contains 15 residues. Trimming cost V 1 base and J 5 bases, with 13 bases left between them. From germline, CDR1 is SNHLY and CDR2 FYNNEI. In DNA, the CDR3 is TGTGCCAGCAGTGAAGGATTGAGAGCGGGAGATACGCAGTATTTT. This gives the protein CASSEGLRAGDTQYF.

This clone occurred a few times. The J gene is TRBJ1-1, the V gene TRBV7-2, with a weak D call TRBD1 (6 bases). The germline gives CDR1 SGHTA, CDR2 FQGNSA. Trimming shortened V by 4 bases and J by 10 bases, and 16 bases separated the two germline ends. The length of the CDR3 is 13 residues. CDR3 sequence (DNA): TGTGCCAGCAGCTATGGACAGACCGCGGGAGCTTTCTTT. It codes for CASSYGQTAGAFF.

CDR3 residues: CASSPRDSGGTGELFF. The CDR3 bases are TGTGCCAGCAGCCCCCGGGATAGCGGGGGCACCGGGGAGCTGTTTTTT. V gene TRBV9 combines with J gene TRBJ2-2; 9 bases are a match to TRBD2. The J segment lost 4 bases and the V segment lost 4 bases, leaving 8 bases of the junction unmatched. Per the germline V gene, CDR1 is SGDLS and CDR2 is YYNGEE. The CDR3 is 16 residues long.

V and J are TRBV5-1 and TRBJ1-2, with D hard to call. The ends were cut back, 1 base at V and 4 bases at J, with 23 bases in the middle. CDR1 and CDR2 (germline): SGHRS, YFSETQ. The CDR3 is 18 residues long. In nucleotides, the CDR3 is TGCGCCAGCAGCTTGTCCTTGGGTAACGGCCCCACGGGCTATGGCTACACCTTC. Translating gives CASSLSLGNGPTGYGYTF.

This chain links TRBV5-1 with TRBJ1-5; D is ambiguous. The CDR3 has 14 amino acids. The germline V and J ends were trimmed by 4 bases and 0 bases, with 8 bases remaining between them. Looked up from germline, CDR1 is SGHRS and CDR2 is YFSETQ. The CDR3 here is CASSPSDSNQPQHF. The CDR3 DNA is TGCGCCAGCAGCCCGAGTGATAGCAATCAGCCCCAGCATTTT.

The V and J genes are TRBV18 and TRBJ1-2, with 7 nucleotides matching TRBD1. Losses at the gene ends were 3 bases for V and 3 bases for J; bases not matched to a gene: 13. The CDR3 loop spans 17 amino acids. Germline V gene lookup returns CDR1 KGHSH and CDR2 LQKENI. This CDR3 is CASSPRPDDRADYGYTF. CDR3 coding DNA: TGTGCCAGCTCACCTAGACCTGACGACAGGGCAGACTATGGCTACACCTTC.

The chain employs TRBV28 and TRBJ2-5; 9 nucleotides agree with TRBD2. Germline CDR1 reads MDHEN; CDR2 reads SYDVKM. The trim removed 5 bases at V and 5 bases at J, leaving 9 bases unmatched. The CDR3 totals 15 residues. The CDR3 loop reads CASSGSQGLAETQYF. In DNA form, the CDR3 reads TGTGCCAGCAGTGGGTCCCAAGGACTAGCGGAGACCCAGTACTTC.